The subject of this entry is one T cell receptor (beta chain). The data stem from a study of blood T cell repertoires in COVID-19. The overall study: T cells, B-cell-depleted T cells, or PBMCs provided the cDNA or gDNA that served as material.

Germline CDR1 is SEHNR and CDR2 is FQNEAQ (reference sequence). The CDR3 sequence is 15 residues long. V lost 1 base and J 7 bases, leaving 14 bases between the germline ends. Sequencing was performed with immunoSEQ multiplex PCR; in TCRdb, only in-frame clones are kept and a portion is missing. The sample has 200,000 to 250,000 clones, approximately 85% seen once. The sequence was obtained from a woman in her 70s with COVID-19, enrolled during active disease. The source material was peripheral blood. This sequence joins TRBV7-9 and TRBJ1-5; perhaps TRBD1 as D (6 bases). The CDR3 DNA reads TGTGCCAGCAGCTTAGGGGGGCGTCCTTGGCAGCCCCAGCATTTT. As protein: CASSLGGRPWQPQHF.